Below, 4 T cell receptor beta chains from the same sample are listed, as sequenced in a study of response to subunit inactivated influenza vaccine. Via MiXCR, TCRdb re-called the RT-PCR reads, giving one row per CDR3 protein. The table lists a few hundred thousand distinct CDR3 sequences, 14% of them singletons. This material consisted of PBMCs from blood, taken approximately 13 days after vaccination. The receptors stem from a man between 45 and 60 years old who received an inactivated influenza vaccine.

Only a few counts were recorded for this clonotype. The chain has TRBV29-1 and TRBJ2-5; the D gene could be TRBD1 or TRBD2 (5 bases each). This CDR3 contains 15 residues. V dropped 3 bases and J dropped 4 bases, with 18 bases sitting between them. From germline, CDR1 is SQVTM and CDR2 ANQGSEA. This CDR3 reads CSVDHQGDVLETQYF. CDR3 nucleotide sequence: TGCAGCGTTGACCATCAAGGGGACGTGTTAGAGACCCAGTACTTC. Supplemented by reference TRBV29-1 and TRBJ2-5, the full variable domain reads SAVISQKPSRDICQRGTSLTIQCQVDSQVTMMFWYRQQPGQSLTLIATANQGSEATYESGFVIDKFPISRPNLTFSTLTVSNMSPEDSSIYLCSVDHQGDVLETQYFGPGTRLLVL.

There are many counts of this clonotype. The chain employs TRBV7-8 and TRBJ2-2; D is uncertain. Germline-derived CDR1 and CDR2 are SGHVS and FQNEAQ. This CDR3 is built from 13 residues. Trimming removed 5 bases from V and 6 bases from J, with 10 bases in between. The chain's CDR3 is CASSPVLAGELFF. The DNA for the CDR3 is TGTGCCAGCAGCCCCGTGTTGGCCGGGGAGCTGTTTTTT.

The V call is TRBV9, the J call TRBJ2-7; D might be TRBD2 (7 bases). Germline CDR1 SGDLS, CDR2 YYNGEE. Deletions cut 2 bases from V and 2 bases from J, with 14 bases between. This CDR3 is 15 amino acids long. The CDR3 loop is CASSVGGTSTYEQYF. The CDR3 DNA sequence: TGTGCCAGCAGCGTGGGGGGGACATCAACCTACGAGCAGTACTTC.

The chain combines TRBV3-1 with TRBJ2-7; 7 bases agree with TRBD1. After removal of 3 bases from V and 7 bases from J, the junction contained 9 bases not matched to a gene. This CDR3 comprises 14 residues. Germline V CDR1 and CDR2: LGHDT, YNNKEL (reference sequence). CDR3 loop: CASSQASRGREQYF. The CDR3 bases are TGTGCCAGCAGCCAGGCGAGTAGGGGGCGGGAGCAGTACTTC.